Listed here is a single T cell receptor beta chain. With 60 Vbeta and 13 Jbeta primers, the PCR was carried out. Here immunoSEQ multiplex PCR was the method, and the copy in TCRdb shows in-frame clones only, minus some. The sample includes more than 80,000 clones, under 85% seen only once; the top ten take 3% to 4%. The data originate from a study of cytomegalovirus exposure and HLA in healthy donors. With 6 bases removed from V and 4 bases from J, the gap between germline ends came to 18 bases. Germline V gene lookup returns CDR1 MDHEN and CDR2 SYDVKM. This CDR3 is built from 16 residues. The specimen was PBMCs. V gene TRBV28 combines with J gene TRBJ1-4; D perhaps matches TRBD1 (5 bases). The source is a female donor in good health and CMV-seropositive. CDR3 in DNA: TGTGCCAGCAGCCTGGATACAGGTCAGGGTAATGAAAAACTGTTTTTT. Amino acid sequence: CASSLDTGQGNEKLFF.